The 16 T cell receptor beta chains presented below share a single source sample, sequenced in a study of T cell changes during pregnancy in multiple sclerosis. Here immunoSEQ multiplex PCR was the method, and the copy in TCRdb shows in-frame clones only, minus some. The sample gives around 45,000 clones, approximately 92% of which show up once; roughly 0.72% is in the top ten. The sample consisted of CD4+ T cells from peripheral blood mononuclear cells, taken before pregnancy. Every receptor here comes from a female donor with multiple sclerosis, enrolled in a pregnancy study.

The genes are TRBV19 and TRBJ2-1, with D possibly matching TRBD1 (6 bases). CDR1 and CDR2 (germline): LNHDA, SQIVND (reference sequence). V lost 5 bases and J 3 bases, leaving 14 bases between the germline ends. This CDR3 has 15 amino acids. CDR3 region: CASSAQGSLYNEQFF. In nucleotides, the CDR3 is TGTGCCAGTAGTGCCCAGGGGTCCCTCTACAATGAGCAGTTCTTC.

The chain combines TRBV29-1 with TRBJ1-1; D gene unclear. This CDR3 comprises 12 residues. V was shortened by 6 bases and J by 1 base, with 9 bases between the two germline ends. Germline V lookup: CDR1 SQVTM, CDR2 ANQGSEA. The CDR3 loop is CSVAPGNTEAFF. CDR3 nucleotides: TGCAGCGTCGCTCCGGGGAACACTGAAGCTTTCTTT.

This clone has just one count. The chain recombines TRBV27 with TRBJ1-5; tentatively, D is TRBD1 (5 bases). CDR3 length: 15 amino acids. Germline V gene data show CDR1 as MNHEY and CDR2 as SMNVEV (reference sequence). Trimming removed 2 bases at V and 5 bases at J, with 13 bases between. This CDR3 reads CASSLVGQLDQPQHF. CDR3 sequence (DNA): TGTGCCAGCAGTTTAGTGGGGCAGCTGGATCAGCCCCAGCATTTT.

The chain joins TRBV10-3 to TRBJ2-7, with D unresolved. V was trimmed by 7 bases and J by 3 bases, leaving 13 bases between them. CDR3 length: 13 amino acids. Per the germline V gene, CDR1 is ENHRY and CDR2 is SYGVKD. The CDR3 here is CAIKVGRDYEQYF. For the CDR3, the DNA is TGTGCCATCAAGGTGGGCAGAGACTACGAGCAGTACTTC.

J is TRBJ2-6 and V is TRBV11-2, with TRBD1 as a possible D gene (5 bases). Trimming pared 7 bases from V and 4 bases from J, leaving 8 bases between. The CDR3 loop spans 13 amino acids. Germline CDR1 SGHAT, CDR2 FQNNGV. Here the CDR3 DNA reads TGTGCCAGCAAGGGGTCCGGGGCCAACGTCCTGACTTTC. Protein product: CASKGSGANVLTF.

This chain uses TRBV18 with TRBJ1-4; 9 bases are shared with TRBD1. V shed 4 bases, J shed 5 bases, and the junction held 5 bases outside the gene matches. The CDR3 sequence is 15 residues long. Germline V lookup: CDR1 KGHSH, CDR2 LQKENI. The CDR3 loop is CASSRIGTGNEKLFF. The DNA of the CDR3 is TGTGCCAGCTCACGGATCGGGACAGGGAATGAAAAACTGTTTTTT.

The CDR3: CASSYTAGGYNSPLHF. The CDR3 DNA is TGTGCCAGCAGTTACACGGCCGGAGGGTATAATTCACCCCTCCACTTT. This chain uses TRBV6-5 with TRBJ1-6; unclear D gene. Trimming took off 2 bases at V and 4 bases at J, with 12 bases between the two ends. The CDR3 is made up of 16 amino acids. The germline V gene has CDR1 MNHEY and CDR2 SVGAGI.

The V gene is TRBV5-1, the J gene TRBJ1-5, with 7 bases identical to TRBD1. CDR1 SGHRS and CDR2 YFSETQ come from the germline V gene. V dropped 4 bases and J dropped 7; count of bases not matched to a gene: 5. CDR3 length equals 13 residues. Written as DNA, the CDR3 is TGCGCCAGCAGCCTCGGGACAGCACAGCCCCAGCATTTT. Encoded protein: CASSLGTAQPQHF.

The chain joins TRBV6-5 to TRBJ2-7, with TRBD2 matching 7 bases. V shed 2 bases, J shed 1 base, and the junction held 5 bases outside the gene matches. The CDR3 spans 15 residues. The germline V gene has CDR1 MNHEY and CDR2 SVGAGI. CDR3 protein: CASSYVKRGSYEQYF. The CDR3 nucleotides are TGTGCCAGCAGTTACGTAAAGCGGGGATCCTACGAGCAGTACTTC.

The chain links TRBV6-1 to TRBJ2-4, with 11 bases that match TRBD2. The V and J ends lost 4 bases and 0 bases, in that order; junction bases with no gene match: 5. CDR1 is MNHNS and CDR2 is SASEGT in the germline V gene. This CDR3 has 17 amino acids. In DNA, the CDR3 is TGTGCCAGCAGTGGAGGGGGACTAGCGGTAGCCAAAAACATTCAGTACTTC. Residues: CASSGGGLAVAKNIQYF.

This chain connects TRBV6-5 to TRBJ2-2; 7 bases match TRBD1. The CDR3 length is 13 residues. J gave up 6 bases and V 10 bases, and 8 bases lay outside the gene matches. Germline V gene lookup returns CDR1 MNHEY and CDR2 SVGAGI. The CDR3 DNA sequence: TGTGCCACCCGAAGGGGGCTGGCCGGGGAGCTGTTTTTT. Protein product: CATRRGLAGELFF.

V is TRBV7-2 and J is TRBJ1-4; 8 bases line up with TRBD1. The germline V gene encodes CDR1 SGHTA and CDR2 FQGNSA. With 7 bases clipped from V and 6 bases from J, the junction kept 7 bases outside the gene matches. The CDR3 has 14 residues. CDR3 nucleotide sequence: TGTGCCAGCACCACAGGGGGTCCCTATGAAAAACTGTTTTTT. This gives the protein CASTTGGPYEKLFF.

The chain employs TRBV5-6 and TRBJ2-1, with 9 nucleotides matching TRBD1. Trimming at V came to 1 base and at J to 4 bases, leaving 6 bases not matched to a gene. Germline V gene lookup returns CDR1 SGHDT and CDR2 YYEEEE. The CDR3 totals 16 residues. DNA for the CDR3: TGTGCCAGCAGCTTGAGGGACAGGGCTCTTTACAATGAGCAGTTCTTC. Amino acid sequence: CASSLRDRALYNEQFF.

This clone was seen a handful of times. The chain combines TRBV7-2 with TRBJ2-7; 8 bases agree with TRBD2. Trimming removed 0 bases from V and 4 bases from J; junction bases left unmatched: 2. CDR3 length: 14 amino acids. Germline V gene data show CDR1 as SGHTA and CDR2 as FQGNSA. CDR3 loop: CASSLAGGGYEQYF. The DNA for the CDR3 is TGTGCCAGCAGCTTAGCCGGGGGGGGGTACGAGCAGTACTTC.

J is TRBJ1-5 and V is TRBV7-2; possible D gene TRBD1, 5 bases. Trimming shortened V by 1 base and J by 2 bases, and 6 bases separated the two germline ends. The germline CDR1 and CDR2 sequences are SGHTA and FQGNSA. The CDR3 is made up of 14 amino acids. The CDR3 here is CASSLEGGNQPQHF. In nucleotides, the CDR3 is TGTGCCAGCAGCTTAGAAGGGGGCAATCAGCCCCAGCATTTT.

This clone showed up just a few times. This sequence joins TRBV19 and TRBJ2-7; D remains ambiguous. Between the trimmed V and J ends, which lost 3 bases and 2 bases, there was a span of 20 bases. This CDR3 is built from 17 residues. Germline V gene lookup returns CDR1 LNHDA and CDR2 SQIVND (reference sequence). The CDR3, as DNA: TGTGCCAGTAGTATTGGGTTTACCGGAACAGCCACCTACGAGCAGTACTTC. Its translation is CASSIGFTGTATYEQYF.